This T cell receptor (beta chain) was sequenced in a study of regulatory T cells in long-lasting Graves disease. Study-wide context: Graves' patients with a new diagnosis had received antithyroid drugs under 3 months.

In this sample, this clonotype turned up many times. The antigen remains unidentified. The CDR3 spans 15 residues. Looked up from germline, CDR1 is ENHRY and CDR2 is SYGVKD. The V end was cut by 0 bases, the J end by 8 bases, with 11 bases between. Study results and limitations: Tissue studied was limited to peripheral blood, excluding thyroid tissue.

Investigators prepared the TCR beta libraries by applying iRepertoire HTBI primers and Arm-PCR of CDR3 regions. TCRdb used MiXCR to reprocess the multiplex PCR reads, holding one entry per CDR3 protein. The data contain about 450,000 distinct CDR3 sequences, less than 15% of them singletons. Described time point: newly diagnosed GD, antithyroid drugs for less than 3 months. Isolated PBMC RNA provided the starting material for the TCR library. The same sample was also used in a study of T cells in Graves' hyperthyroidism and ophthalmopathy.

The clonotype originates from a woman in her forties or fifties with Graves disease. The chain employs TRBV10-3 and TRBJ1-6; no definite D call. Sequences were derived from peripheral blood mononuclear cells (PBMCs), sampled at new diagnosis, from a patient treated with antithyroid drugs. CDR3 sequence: CAISESARPDSPLHF. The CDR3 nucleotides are TGTGCCATCAGTGAGTCAGCCAGGCCCGATTCACCCCTCCACTTT.